A single sample gave rise to the 5 T cell receptor beta chains below, sequenced in a study of a mutant IDH1 vaccine in newly diagnosed glioma. Time point in this sample: week 5, during vaccination. Every single dose of the vaccine, 300 ug of mutant IDH1 20-mer peptide, came with topical imiquimod. No antigen is known for these receptors. Repertoires were generated with immunoSEQ multiplex PCR, while TCRdb's copy carries only in-frame clones and drops some. Of roughly 50,000 clones listed, around 80% are singletons. The sequences come from PBMCs, collected from a glioma patient whose treatment included an IDH1 peptide vaccine. The receptors were gathered from a woman aged 35 to 49 with glioma.

CDR3 in DNA: TGTGCCATCGAAGACAGGGGATACACCGGGGAGCTGTTTTTT. As protein: CAIEDRGYTGELFF. The chain employs TRBV10-3 and TRBJ2-2, with 8 bases lining up with TRBD1. Germline assignment: CDR1 ENHRY and CDR2 SYGVKD. The junction had 5 bases not matched to a gene; V was cut back by 8 bases and J by 3 bases. This CDR3 is built from 14 residues.

The chain carries TRBV30 and TRBJ2-3; TRBD1 aligns across 8 bases. Germline CDR1 reads GTSNPN; CDR2 reads SVGIG (reference sequence). The CDR3 spans 16 residues. After removal of 7 bases from V and 4 bases from J, the junction contained 16 bases not matched to a gene. The CDR3 region is CASRSIRGQFSDTQYF. As DNA, the CDR3 is TGTGCCTCCCGCAGTATCAGGGGGCAGTTTTCAGATACGCAGTATTTT.

The V and J genes are TRBV5-4 and TRBJ1-2, with D possibly being TRBD1 (5 bases). The germline V gene encodes CDR1 SGHNT and CDR2 YYREEE (reference sequence). The CDR3 is 12 residues long. Trimming removed 4 bases from V and 13 bases from J, with 17 bases in between. The chain's CDR3 is CASSQRGSPGTF. The CDR3 nucleotides read TGTGCCAGCAGCCAGCGGGGCTCCCCCGGCACCTTC.

The V and J genes are TRBV25-1 and TRBJ2-7; TRBD1 might be the D (5 bases). This CDR3 is built from 15 residues. Germline lookup yields CDR1 MGHDK and CDR2 SYGVNS. Trimming cost V 3 bases and J 5 bases, with 17 bases left between them. The CDR3 here is CASSDRKGQIDEQYF. CDR3 DNA sequence: TGTGCCAGCAGTGACCGGAAGGGGCAAATTGACGAGCAGTACTTC.

This chain links TRBV7-6 with TRBJ1-6; possible D gene TRBD1, 5 bases. The CDR3 is 15 residues long. CDR1 is SGHVS and CDR2 is FNYEAQ in the germline V gene. Trimming removed 1 base from V and 7 bases from J, with 11 bases in between. This CDR3 reads CASSLGSGYNSPLHF. The DNA of the CDR3 is TGTGCCAGCAGCTTAGGATCAGGGTACAATTCACCCCTCCACTTT.